This T cell receptor (beta chain) originates from a study of breast tumors, draining lymph nodes, adjacent tissues. Notes on the study in general: Compared with lymph nodes, tumors were less diverse; compared with nontumor tissue, more. Compared with basal-like, luminal-like tumors shared significantly more repertoire with nontumor tissue.

This clonotype has a count of ten or more. The antigen is undetermined. CDR1 is DFQATT, CDR2 SNEGSKA, per germline (reference sequence). The length of the CDR3 is 13 residues. The V end was cut by 3 bases, the J end by 1 base, with 7 bases between. TCRdb analysed the multiplex PCR reads with MiXCR anew, one entry per CDR3 protein. The sample records fewer than 200,000 distinct CDR3 sequences, around a third being singletons. Samples came from axillary lymph nodes draining the breast cancer. The source is a female donor with breast cancer. Some clones in this sample may be carry-over from other donors' samples. Sequenced sample: axillary lymph node tissue. The chain employs TRBV20-1 and TRBJ2-4, with TRBD2 as a possible D gene (6 bases). As DNA, the CDR3 is TGCAGTGCTAGGCGGGGTGCCAAAAACATTCAGTACTTC. Translated: CSARRGAKNIQYF.